The T cell receptor (beta chain) under discussion was sequenced for a study of CD4 T cells in relation to SARS-CoV-2 and coronaviruses. Study-wide results and caveats: Crossreactivity was assessed only for spike protein, not other viral proteins.

Profiling relied on immunoSEQ multiplex PCR, and the TCRdb table lists in-frame clones only, not all of them. The sample has nearly 20,000 clones; about 80% are singletons. CD4+ T cells from unexposed donors were obtained before the COVID-19 pandemic (2011-2018). CD4+ T cells were isolated from the cells after around 11 days of culture. The germline gives CDR1 SEHNR, CDR2 FQNEAQ (reference sequence). V was shortened by 3 bases and J by 2 bases, with 11 bases between the two germline ends. The CDR3 runs 14 residues. Comments on this clone: Its cognate antigen is unknown.

V usage is TRBV7-9 and J usage is TRBJ2-7; D call uncertain. The material sequenced was CD4+ T cells from PBMCs, cultured in vitro. This receptor was taken from a human donor in good health. CDR3 DNA: TGTGCCAGCAGCTTGAGGCAGGATACCTACGAGCAGTACTTC. Translated: CASSLRQDTYEQYF.